Sequencing of this T cell receptor (beta chain) was carried out in a study of cytomegalovirus exposure and HLA in healthy donors. The length of the CDR3 is 16 residues. V dropped 1 base and J dropped 3; count of bases not matched to a gene: 6. Germline V lookup: CDR1 SGHAT, CDR2 FQNNGV. Comment on this clone: No antigen is known for it.

Regarding the study as a whole: It has been reported that TCR beta sequences accurately predicted the HLA-A and HLA-B alleles of most subjects.

Primers: 60 Vbeta forward and 13 Jbeta reverse. Generated by immunoSEQ multiplex PCR, the TCRdb table keeps only in-frame clones and is missing some. The sample gives approximately 190,000 clones, 75% to 90% of which show up once; roughly 6.3% is in the top ten. The clonotype originates from a man aged 35 to 55 in good health and CMV-seropositive. The sequenced sample consisted of PBMCs. The chain has TRBV11-2 and TRBJ2-5, with 9 bases aligning to TRBD1. As DNA, the CDR3 is TGTGCCAGCAGCTTAGGGACGGGACAGGGTGAAGAGACCCAGTACTTC. This translates into CASSLGTGQGEETQYF.